The clone carrying this T cell receptor beta chain was seen a few times. The sample originates from a study of blood T cell repertoires in COVID-19. Study context: Some COVID-19 samples were acute and others convalescent; all came from the United States, Italy and Spain.

Per the original methods: The authors estimated nucleated cell counts from reference gene primer amplification. Profiled with immunoSEQ multiplex PCR; TCRdb holds only in-frame clones, not every one. The DNA gave D and trimming, while V, J and clone size come from that table. Here the sample spans about 84,000 clones, about four fifths being singletons. Deletions cut 5 bases from V and 0 bases from J, with 13 bases between. The CDR3 spans 15 residues. Germline V gene lookup returns CDR1 SEHNR and CDR2 FQNEAQ (reference sequence). The source is a man at least 80 years old with active or convalescent COVID-19. What was sequenced was peripheral blood. The rearrangement uses TRBV7-9 and TRBJ1-1; tentative D call: TRBD1 (5 bases). CDR3 sequence (DNA): TGTGCCAGCAGCAGGCAGGGTAACATGAACACTGAAGCTTTCTTT. This translates into CASSRQGNMNTEAFF. Combining the CDR3 with reference TRBV7-9 and TRBJ1-1 gives the whole variable domain DTGVSQNPRHKITKRGQNVTFRCDPISEHNRLYWYRQTLGQGPEFLTYFQNEAQLEKSRLLSDRFSAERPKGSFSTLEIQRTEQGDSAMYLCASSRQGNMNTEAFFGQGTRLTVV.